Listed here are 15 T cell receptor beta chains from one sample, sequenced in a study of shared clonotypes between healthy human individuals. Sequencing used immunoSEQ multiplex PCR; TCRdb keeps in-frame clones, though not all of them. The data show 1,500,000 or so clones, 98% seen once. The sequenced sample was naive CD4+ T cells sorted from blood. Subset in this sample: CD45RA+ positively selected. Every receptor here comes from a man aged 25 to 40 in good health.

This chain connects TRBV10-1 to TRBJ1-5, with TRBD1 as a possible D gene (6 bases). Germline loops: CDR1 WNHNN, CDR2 SYGVQD (reference sequence). V gave up 10 bases and J gave up 0 bases, with 16 bases separating them. The CDR3 covers 15 residues. The CDR3 DNA reads TGCGCCACCCATCCTGGGGGCAATAGCAATCAGCCCCAGCATTTT. Its protein is CATHPGGNSNQPQHF.

This rearrangement joins TRBV7-6 to TRBJ2-5; 9 positions agree with TRBD1. Germline lookup yields CDR1 SGHVS and CDR2 FNYEAQ. The V and J ends lost 3 bases and 3 bases, in that order; junction bases with no gene match: 8. The CDR3 spans 16 residues. CDR3 DNA: TGTGCCAGCAGCTTGTCCGGGACAGGGATAAAAGAGACCCAGTACTTC. It translates to CASSLSGTGIKETQYF.

This chain joins TRBV7-2 and TRBJ2-4; possible D gene TRBD1, 6 bases. The V gene's germline CDR1 is SGHTA and CDR2 FQGNSA. The V and J ends lost 3 bases and 8 bases respectively, with 11 bases between them. There are 13 residues in the CDR3. CDR3 nucleotides: TGTGCCAGCAGCTTCGGGGCAGGGGACATTCAGTACTTC. It codes for CASSFGAGDIQYF.

J is TRBJ2-3 and V is TRBV7-3; maybe TRBD2 (6 bases). This CDR3 contains 15 residues. Trimming left V 5 bases short and J 0 bases short, with 12 bases between. Germline CDR1 SGHTA, CDR2 FQGTGA. The CDR3 coding sequence is TGTGCCAGCAGCCCCGGCGGGACTAGCACAGATACGCAGTATTTT. As protein: CASSPGGTSTDTQYF. Supplemented by reference TRBV7-3 and TRBJ2-3, the full variable domain reads GAGVSQTPSNKVTEKGKYVELRCDPISGHTALYWYRQSLGQGPEFLIYFQGTGAADDSGLPNDRFFAVRPEGSVSTLKIQRTERGDSAVYLCASSPGGTSTDTQYFGPGTRLTVL.

The genes are TRBV14 and TRBJ2-5, with 10 bases aligning to TRBD1. With 2 bases clipped from V and 5 bases from J, the junction kept 11 bases outside the gene matches. In germline, CDR1 is SGHDN, CDR2 FVKESK. The length of the CDR3 is 17 residues. The DNA of the CDR3 is TGTGCCAGCAGCCAACCTAGACAGGGGGCGCGAATTGAGACCCAGTACTTC. As protein: CASSQPRQGARIETQYF.

As for this clone: This sample includes further DNA sequences coding for the same CDR3. The rearrangement uses TRBV7-6 and TRBJ2-7, with TRBD1 matching 11 bases. Germline loops: CDR1 SGHVS, CDR2 FNYEAQ. The CDR3 length is 15 residues. V lost 0 bases and J lost 3; bases outside the gene matches: 1. CDR3 region: CASSLAGTGGYEQYF. CDR3 coding DNA: TGTGCCAGCAGCTTAGCCGGGACAGGGGGCTACGAGCAGTACTTC.

The chain couples TRBV28 to TRBJ2-7, with D maybe TRBD1 (6 bases). The CDR3 covers 13 residues. CDR1 is MDHEN and CDR2 is SYDVKM in the germline V gene. Trimming pared 2 bases from V and 7 bases from J, leaving 12 bases between. The CDR3 DNA follows: TGTGCCAGCAGTTTACCAGGGGAAGGGGAGCAGTACTTC. It translates to CASSLPGEGEQYF. The complete variable domain, with remaining parts taken from reference TRBV28 and TRBJ2-7, reads DVKVTQSSRYLVKRTGEKVFLECVQDMDHENMFWYRQDPGLGLRLIYFSYDVKMKEKGDIPEGYSVSREKKERFSLILESASTNQTSMYLCASSLPGEGEQYFGPGTRLTVT.

Here the CDR3 DNA reads TGTGCCAGCTCACCTGGACACCAAGAGACCCAGTACTTC. Translation: CASSPGHQETQYF. The chain has TRBV18 and TRBJ2-5; D not resolved. Between the trimmed V and J ends, which lost 3 bases and 0 bases, there was a span of 5 bases. This CDR3 is built from 13 residues. Germline V gives CDR1 KGHSH, CDR2 LQKENI.

The chain couples TRBV9 to TRBJ2-3; D ambiguous. CDR1 is SGDLS, CDR2 YYNGEE, per germline. This CDR3 comprises 14 residues. The V gene lost 0 bases and the J gene lost 3 bases, with 8 bases spanning the gap. The CDR3 here is CASSVVPQTDTQYF. The CDR3 coding sequence is TGTGCCAGCAGCGTAGTCCCGCAAACAGATACGCAGTATTTT.

Comments on this clone: Distinct nucleotide sequences in the sample also encode this CDR3. The chain combines TRBV9 with TRBJ2-1; 13 nucleotides agree with TRBD2. The CDR3 has 16 amino acids. The V gene end was trimmed by 0 bases and the J gene end by 5 bases; junction bases not matched to a gene: 2. Per germline, CDR1 SGDLS and CDR2 YYNGEE. This CDR3 reads CASSVVGTSGDNEQFF. The DNA for the CDR3 is TGTGCCAGCAGCGTAGTGGGGACTAGCGGGGACAATGAGCAGTTCTTC.

The chain joins TRBV19 to TRBJ2-7; 8 bases map to TRBD1. V was pared by 6 bases and J by 3 bases, with 10 bases of the junction left unmatched. The CDR3 spans 15 residues. Germline V gene data show CDR1 as LNHDA and CDR2 as SQIVND (reference sequence). DNA of the CDR3: TGTGCCAGTAGCCATGGCGGACAGGGTCGCTACGAGCAGTACTTC. Protein product: CASSHGGQGRYEQYF. Full variable domain (rest looked up from reference TRBV19 and TRBJ2-7): DGGITQSPKYLFRKEGQNVTLSCEQNLNHDAMYWYRQDPGQGLRLIYYSQIVNDFQKGDIAEGYSVSREKKESFPLTVTSAQKNPTAFYLCASSHGGQGRYEQYFGPGTRLTVT.

The V gene is TRBV6-5, the J gene TRBJ1-1, with D maybe TRBD1 (5 bases). The V gene's germline CDR1 is MNHEY and CDR2 SVGAGI. Trimming took 6 bases from V and 0 from J, leaving 14 bases between them. The CDR3 is 15 residues long. DNA of the CDR3: TGTGCCAGCAGGCCTCCTGGGGCTATGAACACTGAAGCTTTCTTT. It encodes CASRPPGAMNTEAFF.

J is TRBJ2-7 and V is TRBV7-9; tentatively, D is TRBD2 (5 bases). Deletions cut 0 bases from V and 3 bases from J, with 12 bases between. CDR3 length: 15 amino acids. Per the germline V gene, CDR1 is SEHNR and CDR2 is FQNEAQ (reference sequence). The DNA for the CDR3 is TGTGCCAGCAGCTTAGCGCTGTGGGAGAACTACGAGCAGTACTTC. Its protein is CASSLALWENYEQYF.

The CDR3 coding sequence is TGCGCCAGCAGCTTGGTAAAGGGTGGAGAGACCCAGTACTTC. Its protein product is CASSLVKGGETQYF. The V call is TRBV5-1, the J call TRBJ2-5; D remains unclear. The V end was cut by 0 bases, the J end by 4 bases, with 10 bases between. CDR3 size: 14 residues. The germline CDR1 and CDR2 sequences are SGHRS and YFSETQ.

The DNA of the CDR3 is TGTGCCAGCAGTCCGGGGCAGGGTGGCTACAATGAGCAGTTCTTC. Protein product: CASSPGQGGYNEQFF. The chain joins TRBV6-1 to TRBJ2-1, with D perhaps given as TRBD1 or TRBD2 (5 bases each). The CDR3 is made up of 15 amino acids. The V end was cut by 5 bases, the J end by 3 bases, with 14 bases between. CDR1 and CDR2 (germline): MNHNS, SASEGT.